Shown below are 19 T cell receptor beta chains from a single sample sequenced in a study of cytomegalovirus exposure and HLA in healthy donors. Primers included in the PCR were 60 Vbeta and 13 Jbeta primers. Sequencing used immunoSEQ multiplex PCR; TCRdb keeps in-frame clones, though not all of them. The sample holds 150,000 to 200,000 clones, 84% seen once. Sequencing was carried out using PBMCs. These receptors all stem from a girl aged 5 to 17 in good health and CMV-seropositive.

The chain links TRBV15 to TRBJ2-5, with TRBD1 matching 9 bases. Germline V CDR1 and CDR2: LNHNV, YYDKDF (reference sequence). The CDR3 has 15 residues. The V gene end was trimmed by 5 bases and the J gene end by 5 bases; junction bases not matched to a gene: 9. The CDR3 region is CATSPGQGRRETQYF. The DNA of the CDR3 is TGTGCCACCAGCCCTGGACAGGGGCGCAGGGAGACCCAGTACTTC. Drawing the rest from reference TRBV15 and TRBJ2-5, the complete variable domain is DAMVIQNPRYQVTQFGKPVTLSCSQTLNHNVMYWYQQKSSQAPKLLFHYYDKDFNNEADTPDNFQSRRPNTSFCFLDIRSPGLGDTAMYLCATSPGQGRRETQYFGPGTRLLVL.

V gene TRBV6-5 combines with J gene TRBJ1-3, with D uncertain. Deletions cut 5 bases from V and 0 bases from J, with 11 bases between. Germline V gene sequence: CDR1 MNHEY, CDR2 SVGAGI. CDR3 length equals 15 residues. DNA of the CDR3: TGTGCCAGCAGTAAGCGGGAGGACTCTGGAAACACCATATATTTT. Protein: CASSKREDSGNTIYF.

This clone came up a few times. J is TRBJ1-2 and V is TRBV19; 8 bases map to TRBD1. Germline CDR1 reads LNHDA; CDR2 reads SQIVND (reference sequence). Trimming removed 4 bases from V and 4 bases from J; junction bases left unmatched: 8. This CDR3 is 15 amino acids long. CDR3 residues: CASSTTFTGGYGYTF. The CDR3 DNA follows: TGTGCCAGTAGTACCACCTTTACAGGGGGCTATGGCTACACCTTC.

The chain combines TRBV29-1 with TRBJ1-2; D ambiguous. Trimming stripped 3 bases from V and 8 bases from J, with 22 bases between. Looked up from germline, CDR1 is SQVTM and CDR2 is ANQGSEA. The CDR3 has 15 residues. The CDR3 loop reads CSVDVSFPGEGGYTF. In DNA form, the CDR3 reads TGCAGCGTTGATGTTTCATTCCCAGGCGAGGGCGGCTACACCTTC. Together with reference TRBV29-1 and TRBJ1-2, the CDR3 gives the full variable domain: SAVISQKPSRDICQRGTSLTIQCQVDSQVTMMFWYRQQPGQSLTLIATANQGSEATYESGFVIDKFPISRPNLTFSTLTVSNMSPEDSSIYLCSVDVSFPGEGGYTFGSGTRLTVV.

This chain joins TRBV2 and TRBJ1-2, with D tentatively TRBD1 (5 bases). V lost 5 bases, J lost 3 bases, and 10 bases lay in between. The CDR3 totals 13 residues. Germline V gene sequence: CDR1 SNHLY, CDR2 FYNNEI. This CDR3 reads CASSKQEDYGYTF. Written as DNA, the CDR3 is TGTGCCAGCAGTAAACAGGAAGACTATGGCTACACCTTC.

The chain links TRBV4-2 to TRBJ1-5; D may be TRBD1 (6 bases). The CDR3 has 17 residues. The germline gives CDR1 LGHNA, CDR2 YNFKEQ. Trimming cost V 1 base and J 0 bases, with 13 bases left between them. The CDR3 reads CASSQAPGEDSNQPQHF. The CDR3 bases are TGTGCCAGCAGCCAAGCCCCAGGGGAAGATAGCAATCAGCCCCAGCATTTT.

In regard to this clone: One end of the junction fails to match germline, which may point to a read error. V usage is TRBV7-7 and J usage is TRBJ2-5; 7 nucleotides line up with TRBD1. This CDR3 is 14 amino acids long. Germline values: CDR1 SSHAT, CDR2 FNYEAQ (reference sequence). In nucleotides, the CDR3 is TGTGCTAGCAGCTCGGGACAGCACAAAGAGACCCAGTACTTC. Amino acids: CASSSGQHKETQYF.

This clone was found once. The chain has TRBV11-3 and TRBJ1-1, with D perhaps TRBD1 (6 bases). This CDR3 spans 15 amino acids. Between the trimmed V and J ends, which lost 2 bases and 1 base, there was a span of 11 bases. Germline values: CDR1 SGHNT, CDR2 YENEEA. CDR3 region: CASSLQGQRNTEAFF. As DNA, the CDR3 is TGTGCCAGCAGCTTACAGGGGCAGAGGAACACTGAAGCTTTCTTT.

This clone was seen once. J is TRBJ1-4 and V is TRBV6-5, with TRBD1 identical over 7 bases. The CDR3 consists of 13 residues. V was clipped by 5 bases and J by 11 bases; unmatched bases: 8. Germline V gene sequence: CDR1 MNHEY, CDR2 SVGAGI. The CDR3 reads CASSGYQQGKLFF. In DNA, the CDR3 is TGTGCCAGCAGTGGATACCAACAGGGGAAACTGTTTTTT.

The V call is TRBV28, the J call TRBJ1-2; D possibly corresponds to TRBD1 (5 bases). This CDR3 is 12 amino acids long. Germline-derived CDR1 and CDR2 are MDHEN and SYDVKM. Trimming cost V 6 bases and J 4 bases, with 9 bases left between them. The CDR3 sequence: CASRGGVYGYTF. Written as DNA, the CDR3 is TGTGCCAGCAGGGGGGGAGTCTATGGCTACACCTTC.

The CDR3 nucleotides read TGTGCCAGCTCACGAACACTAGCGAGCACAGATACGCAGTATTTT. Translation gives CASSRTLASTDTQYF. The chain has TRBV18 and TRBJ2-3, with 7 bases that match TRBD2. Trimming took 4 bases from V and 0 from J; bases not matched to a gene: 4. Germline V gives CDR1 KGHSH, CDR2 LQKENI. This CDR3 has 15 residues.

The V call is TRBV18, the J call TRBJ2-1; D might be TRBD2 (5 bases). Trimming cost V 3 bases and J 10 bases, with 10 bases left between them. The length of the CDR3 is 12 residues. The germline gives CDR1 KGHSH, CDR2 LQKENI. CDR3 amino acids: CASSPLAGEQFF. CDR3 coding DNA: TGTGCCAGCTCACCCCTAGCCGGGGAGCAGTTCTTC.

The rearrangement joins TRBV6-1 to TRBJ2-3; D possibly corresponds to TRBD1 (6 bases). The length of the CDR3 is 16 residues. V lost 0 bases to trimming and J lost 7 bases, with 17 bases between them. Germline V gives CDR1 MNHNS, CDR2 SASEGT. The CDR3: CASSEATYRVLYTQYF. The CDR3 nucleotides are TGTGCCAGCAGTGAAGCCACGTACAGGGTCCTTTATACGCAGTATTTT.

The chain recombines TRBV4-2 with TRBJ2-7; a possible D gene is TRBD1 (5 bases). Trimming pared 4 bases from V and 4 bases from J, leaving 14 bases between. CDR3 size: 14 residues. Germline values: CDR1 LGHNA, CDR2 YNFKEQ. CDR3 bases: TGTGCCAGCAGCCGGCTCCGACAGAATTACGAGCAGTACTTC. This sequence encodes CASSRLRQNYEQYF.

This chain links TRBV9 with TRBJ1-4; D possibly corresponds to TRBD1 (6 bases). Germline V gene data show CDR1 as SGDLS and CDR2 as YYNGEE. This CDR3 is 15 amino acids long. V was trimmed by 5 bases and J by 7 bases, leaving 18 bases between them. The CDR3 DNA sequence: TGTGCCAGCAGTGAAATACAGGGCGGAGGTGAAAAACTGTTTTTT. Its protein product is CASSEIQGGGEKLFF.

CDR3 loop: CASSQEGSGGAVDTQYF. The CDR3 DNA follows: TGTGCCAGCAGCCAAGAAGGCTCGGGGGGGGCCGTCGATACGCAGTATTTT. The chain couples TRBV4-2 to TRBJ2-3, with 8 bases identical to TRBD2. Trimming cost V 0 bases and J 6 bases; bases outside gene matches: 11. The CDR3 has 17 residues. Germline CDR1 reads LGHNA; CDR2 reads YNFKEQ.

The chain uses TRBV7-2 and TRBJ1-5; 8 bases match TRBD1. Per the germline V gene, CDR1 is SGHTA and CDR2 is FQGNSA. Trimming removed 5 bases from V and 2 bases from J; junction bases left unmatched: 5. The CDR3 has 15 residues. The CDR3 spells CASSIRQGRNQPQHF. CDR3 coding DNA: TGTGCCAGCAGCATAAGACAGGGGCGCAATCAGCCCCAGCATTTT.

The chain couples TRBV19 to TRBJ1-1, with 9 nucleotides matching TRBD1. The CDR3 extends over 14 amino acids. With V trimmed by 3 bases and J by 5 bases, 4 bases remained unmatched. Germline CDR1 LNHDA, CDR2 SQIVND (reference sequence). DNA of the CDR3: TGTGCCAGTAGTATGGACAGGGGAAGGACTGAAGCTTTCTTT. Translation gives CASSMDRGRTEAFF.

The chain is built from TRBV7-9 and TRBJ1-2; D may be TRBD1 (5 bases). The V end lost 7 bases, the J end lost 8 bases, and 20 bases lay between the germline ends. This CDR3 has 14 amino acids. Germline V gene data show CDR1 as SEHNR and CDR2 as FQNEAQ (reference sequence). The CDR3 loop is CASTQRGDIVGYTF. The DNA of the CDR3 is TGTGCCAGCACCCAGCGGGGCGATATTGTCGGCTACACCTTC. Drawing the rest from reference TRBV7-9 and TRBJ1-2, the complete variable domain is DTGVSQNPRHKITKRGQNVTFRCDPISEHNRLYWYRQTLGQGPEFLTYFQNEAQLEKSRLLSDRFSAERPKGSFSTLEIQRTEQGDSAMYLCASTQRGDIVGYTFGSGTRLTVV.